In its sample, the clone carrying this T cell receptor beta chain was seen many times. Its antigen is currently unknown. One end of the junction varies from germline; a read error may be responsible. TCRbeta library preparation incorporated unique molecular identifiers. TCRdb re-called the PCR reads through MiXCR, storing one row per CDR3 protein. The sample consists of fewer than 700,000 distinct CDR3 sequences, roughly 13% of them appearing once. The CDR3 is made up of 14 amino acids. CDR1 and CDR2 (germline): SSHAT, FNYEAQ (reference sequence). This sample is part of a study of T-cell reconstitution after alpha-beta-depleted transplantation in children. The study, taken as a whole, reports: T-cell numbers and diversity one year post-transplant derived largely from freshly generated T cells. Recipient T cells and thymic progenitors that survived gave rise to the high TCRbeta diversity observed at day 60 in some patients.

The TCR sequence derives from a male patient aged 10 to 17 who had a stem cell transplant for acute myeloid leukemia, so the T cells may come from the graft donor. The gene calls are TRBV7-7 and TRBJ2-7; 7 positions match TRBD2. Specimen: PBMCs, mostly from graft donor cells, collected 360 days after TCRalphabeta/CD19-depleted stem cell transplant. The CDR3: CASIRTRNLYEQYF. The CDR3 nucleotides are TGTGCTAGCATTCGGACTAGGAACCTCTACGAGCAGTACTTC.